This paragraph covers one T cell receptor (beta chain) sequence. Its antigen is not identified. J lost 4 bases, V lost 3 bases, and 19 bases had no gene match. Germline V gene sequence: CDR1 MGHRA, CDR2 YSYEKL. This CDR3 comprises 20 residues. These data come from a study of OX40 agonist ivuxolimab in advanced cancers. TCRdb's copy holds only in-frame clones and misses some; the assay was immunoSEQ multiplex PCR. The table records 55,000 to 90,000 clones, around 88% of them present only once. Study-level points and caveats: Among the lowest peripheral clonal expansion occurred in 0.1-3.0 mg/kg partial responders. Dose levels from 0.1 to 3.0 mg/kg saw CD4+ and CD8+ blood T cells expand clonally by week 6.

The sample here was CD4+ or CD8+ T cells sorted from blood, taken in a trial of the OX40 agonist ivuxolimab. The sequence came from an adult with an advanced solid tumor such as melanoma, head and neck, liver or kidney cancer. The rearrangement joins TRBV4-1 to TRBJ1-3, with 9 bases aligning to TRBD1. The CDR3 here is CASSHIPGQGQSLVGNTIYF. In nucleotides, the CDR3 is TGCGCCAGCAGCCATATACCGGGACAGGGCCAATCCTTGGTAGGAAACACCATATATTTT.